Listed below are T cell receptor beta chains from one sample, sequenced in a study of cytomegalovirus exposure and HLA in healthy donors. Generated by immunoSEQ multiplex PCR, the TCRdb table keeps only in-frame clones and is missing some. The data show 60,000 or so clones, about four fifths seen once. Source material: PBMCs. Receptors originate from a man in his forties in good health and CMV-seronegative. The CDR3 runs from the conserved cysteine through the conserved F or W. Each record gives: J gene, V gene, D gene, clone size, CDR3 protein, CDR3 DNA. A D gene is named only where the DNA matches it firmly. Clone size is stated in some rows and not others, as once, few, many or a class when expanded.

j_gene: TRBJ1-6; v_gene: TRBV9; d_gene: TRBD1; abundance: .; CDR3aa: CASRKDRTENSPLHF; CDR3nt: TGTGCCAGCCGAAAGGACAGGACGGAGAATTCACCCCTCCACTTT
j_gene: TRBJ1-1; v_gene: TRBV7-8; d_gene: .; abundance: .; CDR3aa: CASSPVDGPEAFF; CDR3nt: TGTGCCAGCAGCCCCGTTGATGGGCCTGAAGCTTTCTTT
j_gene: TRBJ1-5; v_gene: TRBV6-1; d_gene: TRBD1; abundance: few; CDR3aa: CASSGGTGGFGNQPQHF; CDR3nt: TGTGCCAGCAGTGGCGGGACAGGGGGCTTTGGCAATCAGCCCCAGCATTTT
j_gene: TRBJ2-1; v_gene: TRBV7-8; d_gene: .; abundance: once; CDR3aa: CASSLGLAFDEQFF; CDR3nt: TGTGCCAGCAGCTTAGGTCTAGCTTTCGATGAGCAGTTCTTC
j_gene: TRBJ1-1; v_gene: TRBV6-6; d_gene: TRBD1; abundance: few; CDR3aa: CASSYPGQGGTTEAFF; CDR3nt: TGTGCCAGCAGTTACCCCGGACAGGGAGGAACCACTGAAGCTTTCTTT
j_gene: TRBJ1-2; v_gene: TRBV13; d_gene: TRBD1; abundance: .; CDR3aa: CASSLDSGTGYGGYTF; CDR3nt: TGTGCCAGCAGCTTAGACTCAGGGACAGGATATGGGGGCTACACCTTC
j_gene: TRBJ1-2; v_gene: TRBV30; d_gene: .; abundance: .; CDR3aa: CAGGRQVTNYGYTF; CDR3nt: TGTGCCGGAGGCAGGCAGGTGACTAACTATGGCTACACCTTC
j_gene: TRBJ2-3; v_gene: TRBV7-7; d_gene: TRBD2; abundance: once; CDR3aa: CASSASPGLAGKDTQYF; CDR3nt: TGTGCCAGCAGCGCATCACCGGGACTAGCGGGGAAAGATACGCAGTATTTT
j_gene: TRBJ2-5; v_gene: TRBV11-3; d_gene: TRBD1; abundance: .; CDR3aa: CASSRDSVNQETQYF; CDR3nt: TGTGCCAGCAGCCGGGACAGCGTAAACCAAGAGACCCAGTACTTC
j_gene: TRBJ2-5; v_gene: TRBV28; d_gene: TRBD2; abundance: .; CDR3aa: CATLAGGRETQYF; CDR3nt: TGTGCCACTTTAGCGGGGGGGCGGGAGACCCAGTACTTC
j_gene: TRBJ1-1; v_gene: TRBV5-1; d_gene: TRBD1; abundance: .; CDR3aa: CASSLGRQGRAEAFF; CDR3nt: TGCGCCAGCAGCTTGGGGAGACAGGGTCGGGCCGAAGCTTTCTTT
j_gene: TRBJ2-3; v_gene: TRBV28; d_gene: TRBD2; abundance: .; CDR3aa: CASIERGTSTDTQYF; CDR3nt: TGTGCCAGCATTGAGCGGGGAACTAGCACAGATACGCAGTATTTT
j_gene: TRBJ1-5; v_gene: TRBV30; d_gene: .; abundance: .; CDR3aa: CAWSVRENQPQHF; CDR3nt: TGTGCCTGGAGTGTACGAGAAAATCAGCCCCAGCATTTT
j_gene: TRBJ1-2; v_gene: TRBV29-1; d_gene: TRBD1; abundance: .; CDR3aa: CSVARQGAMLSGYTF; CDR3nt: TGCAGCGTTGCGCGGCAGGGGGCCATGCTATCTGGCTACACCTTC
j_gene: TRBJ1-2; v_gene: TRBV11-2; d_gene: .; abundance: .; CDR3aa: CASSASPGETYGYTF; CDR3nt: TGTGCCAGCAGCGCAAGTCCAGGGGAAACCTATGGCTACACCTTC
j_gene: TRBJ1-1; v_gene: TRBV27; d_gene: TRBD1; abundance: .; CDR3aa: CASQRTGGWTEAFF; CDR3nt: TGTGCCAGCCAACGGACAGGGGGCTGGACTGAAGCTTTCTTT
j_gene: TRBJ1-1; v_gene: TRBV13; d_gene: TRBD1; abundance: .; CDR3aa: CASSLKTGGAAEAFF; CDR3nt: TGTGCCAGCAGCTTAAAGACAGGGGGCGCAGCTGAAGCTTTCTTT
j_gene: TRBJ1-5; v_gene: TRBV7-9; d_gene: .; abundance: .; CDR3aa: CACGEDGFSNQPQHF; CDR3nt: TGTGCCTGCGGGGAGGACGGTTTTAGCAATCAGCCCCAGCATTTT
j_gene: TRBJ1-3; v_gene: TRBV25-1; d_gene: TRBD1; abundance: .; CDR3aa: CASSAPGTGVGNTIYF; CDR3nt: TGTGCCAGCAGTGCCCCCGGGACAGGGGTGGGAAACACCATATATTTT
j_gene: TRBJ2-5; v_gene: TRBV11-2; d_gene: TRBD2; abundance: .; CDR3aa: CASSLSGTIGETQYF; CDR3nt: TGTGCCAGCAGCTTATCCGGGACTATCGGAGAGACCCAGTACTTC
j_gene: TRBJ1-5; v_gene: TRBV19; d_gene: .; abundance: once; CDR3aa: CASSLNSAYMGNQPQHF; CDR3nt: TGTGCCAGTAGCCTTAACAGTGCTTATATGGGCAATCAGCCCCAGCATTTT
j_gene: TRBJ1-2; v_gene: TRBV6-5; d_gene: TRBD1; abundance: .; CDR3aa: CASTTGGWGYTF; CDR3nt: TGTGCCAGCACAACAGGGGGATGGGGCTACACCTTC
j_gene: TRBJ2-2; v_gene: TRBV6-6; d_gene: TRBD1; abundance: .; CDR3aa: CASRQWTGGTGELFF; CDR3nt: TGTGCCAGCAGACAATGGACAGGGGGTACCGGGGAGCTGTTTTTT
j_gene: TRBJ2-5; v_gene: TRBV12-5; d_gene: TRBD2; abundance: .; CDR3aa: CASGLVAGGIETQYF; CDR3nt: TGTGCTAGTGGTTTGGTAGCGGGGGGGATTGAGACCCAGTACTTC
j_gene: TRBJ1-3; v_gene: TRBV15; d_gene: .; abundance: .; CDR3aa: CATSSTGSGNTIYF; CDR3nt: TGTGCCACCAGCAGTACAGGTTCTGGAAACACCATATATTTT
j_gene: TRBJ1-4; v_gene: TRBV4-1; d_gene: .; abundance: few; CDR3aa: CASSQTTGGVEKLFF; CDR3nt: TGCGCCAGCAGCCAAACGACAGGTGGGGTTGAAAAACTGTTTTTT
j_gene: TRBJ1-2; v_gene: TRBV5-4; d_gene: TRBD1; abundance: .; CDR3aa: CASSSPLTGGIGGYTF; CDR3nt: TGTGCCAGCAGCTCACCTCTTACAGGGGGCATCGGGGGCTACACCTTC
j_gene: TRBJ2-5; v_gene: TRBV5-6; d_gene: TRBD1; abundance: .; CDR3aa: CASSEGQGRETQYF; CDR3nt: TGTGCCAGCAGCGAAGGACAGGGGAGGGAGACCCAGTACTTC
j_gene: TRBJ1-2; v_gene: TRBV27; d_gene: TRBD1; abundance: few; CDR3aa: CASSIRQGHGYTF; CDR3nt: TGTGCCAGCAGTATAAGACAGGGGCATGGCTACACCTTC
j_gene: TRBJ2-1; v_gene: TRBV19; d_gene: TRBD2; abundance: .; CDR3aa: CASSIELAGNEQFF; CDR3nt: TGTGCCAGTAGTATAGAACTAGCGGGCAATGAGCAGTTCTTC
j_gene: TRBJ1-5; v_gene: TRBV30; d_gene: TRBD1; abundance: once; CDR3aa: CAWQTGGVNQPQHF; CDR3nt: TGTGCCTGGCAAACAGGGGGTGTAAATCAGCCCCAGCATTTT
j_gene: TRBJ2-1; v_gene: TRBV29-1; d_gene: TRBD2; abundance: .; CDR3aa: CSVEGGSGGNYNEQFF; CDR3nt: TGCAGCGTTGAAGGGGGGAGCGGGGGGAATTACAATGAGCAGTTCTTC
j_gene: TRBJ1-1; v_gene: TRBV7-9; d_gene: .; abundance: .; CDR3aa: CASSSSRGLNTEAFF; CDR3nt: TGTGCCAGCAGCTCGAGCAGGGGACTGAACACTGAAGCTTTCTTT
j_gene: TRBJ1-1; v_gene: TRBV18; d_gene: .; abundance: .; CDR3aa: CASSPQAGGMNTEAFF; CDR3nt: TGTGCCAGCTCACCTCAGGCAGGAGGCATGAACACTGAAGCTTTCTTT
j_gene: TRBJ1-6; v_gene: TRBV7-2; d_gene: .; abundance: .; CDR3aa: CASHRRRNSYNSPLHF; CDR3nt: TGTGCCAGTCATAGACGGCGGAACTCCTATAATTCACCCCTCCACTTT
j_gene: TRBJ1-2; v_gene: TRBV7-9; d_gene: TRBD1; abundance: .; CDR3aa: CASSLDRTGHGYTF; CDR3nt: TGTGCCAGCAGCTTAGATAGGACAGGCCATGGCTACACCTTC
j_gene: TRBJ1-3; v_gene: TRBV5-4; d_gene: .; abundance: .; CDR3aa: CASSLDRAGNTIYF; CDR3nt: TGTGCCAGCAGCTTGGACAGGGCTGGAAACACCATATATTTT
j_gene: TRBJ2-3; v_gene: TRBV7-2; d_gene: .; abundance: .; CDR3aa: CASSPPATGGTDTQYF; CDR3nt: TGTGCCAGCAGCCCCCCCGCGACGGGGGGCACAGATACGCAGTATTTT
j_gene: TRBJ1-3; v_gene: TRBV9; d_gene: .; abundance: .; CDR3aa: CASSVAPDPATGDTIYF; CDR3nt: TGTGCCAGCAGCGTAGCTCCCGACCCGGCCACCGGAGACACCATATATTTT
j_gene: TRBJ2-3; v_gene: TRBV4-2; d_gene: .; abundance: .; CDR3aa: CASSQSGGDRADTQYF; CDR3nt: TGTGCCAGCAGCCAGAGCGGGGGCGACAGGGCAGATACGCAGTATTTT
j_gene: TRBJ2-3; v_gene: TRBV5-4; d_gene: .; abundance: .; CDR3aa: CASSLYETSTDTQYF; CDR3nt: TGTGCCAGCAGCTTGTACGAAACTAGCACAGATACGCAGTATTTT
j_gene: TRBJ1-2; v_gene: TRBV5-1; d_gene: .; abundance: few; CDR3aa: CASSYDRYGYTF; CDR3nt: TGCGCCAGCAGCTACGACAGATATGGCTACACCTTC
j_gene: TRBJ2-2; v_gene: TRBV4-3; d_gene: .; abundance: .; CDR3aa: CASSQRAGNTGELFF; CDR3nt: TGCGCCAGCAGCCAGAGAGCGGGGAACACCGGGGAGCTGTTTTTT
j_gene: TRBJ1-1; v_gene: TRBV7-9; d_gene: TRBD1; abundance: .; CDR3aa: CASSLGQGISEAFF; CDR3nt: TGTGCCAGCAGCCTAGGACAGGGAATAAGTGAAGCTTTCTTT
j_gene: TRBJ1-6; v_gene: TRBV9; d_gene: .; abundance: .; CDR3aa: CASSVEDSKNSPLHF; CDR3nt: TGTGCCAGCAGCGTCGAGGACAGCAAAAATTCACCCCTCCACTTT
j_gene: TRBJ1-1; v_gene: TRBV11-2; d_gene: .; abundance: few; CDR3aa: CASSHPRTPAAFF; CDR3nt: TGTGCCAGCAGCCACCCCCGGACTCCTGCGGCTTTCTTT
j_gene: TRBJ1-2; v_gene: TRBV7-2; d_gene: .; abundance: .; CDR3aa: CASSLTRGRIVYGYTF; CDR3nt: TGTGCCAGCAGCTTAACTCGGGGGAGGATAGTCTATGGCTACACCTTC
j_gene: TRBJ2-1; v_gene: TRBV9; d_gene: .; abundance: .; CDR3aa: CASSVAVGGYNEQFF; CDR3nt: TGTGCCAGCAGCGTAGCTGTGGGGGGATACAATGAGCAGTTCTTC
j_gene: TRBJ2-7; v_gene: TRBV5-1; d_gene: .; abundance: once; CDR3aa: CASSLRWGGTSSYEQYF; CDR3nt: TGCGCCAGCAGCTTGCGTTGGGGAGGTACCAGCTCCTACGAGCAGTACTTC
j_gene: TRBJ2-7; v_gene: TRBV2; d_gene: TRBD2; abundance: .; CDR3aa: CASTGTSGGIYEQYF; CDR3nt: TGTGCCAGCACCGGGACTAGCGGGGGGATTTACGAGCAGTACTTC
j_gene: TRBJ2-7; v_gene: TRBV19; d_gene: TRBD1; abundance: .; CDR3aa: CASHNRGGYEQYF; CDR3nt: TGTGCCAGTCATAACAGGGGTGGCTACGAGCAGTACTTC
j_gene: TRBJ2-1; v_gene: TRBV7-2; d_gene: .; abundance: .; CDR3aa: CASSLQAPTASYNEQFF; CDR3nt: TGTGCCAGCAGCTTACAGGCCCCGACAGCCTCCTACAATGAGCAGTTCTTC